These 25 T cell receptor beta chains share one sample of origin, sequenced in a study of beta chain features in type 1 diabetes. General study points: Among all four CD4+ subsets, Type 1 diabetes patients had TCRB CDR3s that were moderately but significantly shorter.

What was sequenced were expressed TCRB transcripts, since all of the isolated RNA had been reverse transcribed. Assay used: immunoSEQ multiplex PCR; TCRdb lists only in-frame clones, some missing. Among some 190,000 clones listed, 7% to 9% were seen once. No antigens are known for them. The specimen was central memory CD4+ T cells from blood. The receptors stem from a man in his late teens or twenties with type 1 diabetes.

The rearrangement joins TRBV7-2 to TRBJ2-7; 9 bases map to TRBD2. Trimming at V came to 5 bases and at J to 1 base, leaving 6 bases not matched to a gene. This CDR3 has 15 residues. The germline CDR1 and CDR2 sequences are SGHTA and FQGNSA. The CDR3 DNA follows: TGTGCCAGCAGCCCTAGCGGGGACCCTTCCTACGAGCAGTACTTC. As protein: CASSPSGDPSYEQYF. The variable domain in full, with the rest retrieved from reference TRBV7-2 and TRBJ2-7, is GAGVSQSPSNKVTEKGKDVELRCDPISGHTALYWYRQSLGQGLEFLIYFQGNSAPDKSGLPSDRFSAERTGGSVSTLTIQRTQQEDSAVYLCASSPSGDPSYEQYFGPGTRLTVT.

This clone was seen a handful of times. The chain recombines TRBV30 with TRBJ1-2; no clear D gene. CDR3 size: 12 residues. Germline CDR1 GTSNPN, CDR2 SVGIG (reference sequence). The germline V and J ends were trimmed by 4 bases and 2 bases, with 8 bases remaining between them. CDR3 nucleotides: TGTGCCTGGACCTCTCTAAACTATGGCTACACCTTC. Its protein is CAWTSLNYGYTF.

The V and J genes are TRBV6-6 and TRBJ2-5; 8 bases fit TRBD1. The end of the DNA is better explained by TRBJ2-7, so the J call may be wrong. The germline V gene has CDR1 MNHNY and CDR2 SVGAGI (reference sequence). This CDR3 region has 12 residues. CDR3 sequence (DNA): TGTGCCAGCAGCGGACAGGGCGGCGAGCAGTACTTC. It specifies CASSGQGGEQYF.

The chain couples TRBV7-9 to TRBJ2-7; D perhaps matches TRBD2 (5 bases). The CDR3 length is 13 residues. Germline assignment: CDR1 SEHNR and CDR2 FQNEAQ (reference sequence). Deletions cut 0 bases from V and 9 bases from J, with 12 bases between. The CDR3 is CASSLAGDRWQYF. DNA of the CDR3: TGTGCCAGCAGCTTAGCCGGGGATAGGTGGCAGTACTTC.

This chain links TRBV7-2 with TRBJ2-1; 9 positions agree with TRBD2. Germline CDR1 is SGHTA and CDR2 is FQGNSA. There are 16 residues in the CDR3. V was clipped by 3 bases and J by 5 bases; unmatched bases: 8. CDR3 nucleotide sequence: TGTGCCAGCAGCTTTCCGGCTAGCGGGATAAACAATGAGCAGTTCTTC. Its protein is CASSFPASGINNEQFF.

This clone was picked up a small number of times. This chain connects TRBV5-1 to TRBJ2-1; 9 nucleotides line up with TRBD2. The V segment lost 3 bases and the J segment 9 bases; nucleotides outside the gene matches: 10. The CDR3 contains 15 residues. CDR1 is SGHRS and CDR2 is YFSETQ in the germline V gene. Written as DNA, the CDR3 is TGCGCCAGCAGCTCCCTAGGCGGGAGGGCCGTTGAGCAGTTCTTC. Protein: CASSSLGGRAVEQFF.

The chain carries TRBV18 and TRBJ2-1; TRBD2 agrees at 8 bases. CDR1 and CDR2 from the germline V gene are KGHSH and LQKENI. The CDR3 is made up of 15 amino acids. Trimming took 4 bases from V and 3 from J; bases not matched to a gene: 5. DNA for the CDR3: TGTGCCAGCTCACAAACGGGACTAGTCTACAATGAGCAGTTCTTC. Protein sequence: CASSQTGLVYNEQFF.

This chain connects TRBV25-1 to TRBJ1-2, with a possible D match to TRBD1 (5 bases). The CDR3 runs to 14 residues. From germline, CDR1 is MGHDK and CDR2 SYGVNS. The germline V and J ends were trimmed by 2 bases and 1 base, with 8 bases remaining between them. The CDR3 protein is CASSEQGYNYGYTF. CDR3 DNA sequence: TGTGCCAGCAGTGAACAGGGTTATAACTATGGCTACACCTTC.

This chain connects TRBV4-1 to TRBJ1-6; D is unresolved. Germline V CDR1 and CDR2: MGHRA, YSYEKL. The CDR3 length is 14 residues. Trimming took off 0 bases at V and 9 bases at J, with 9 bases between the two ends. This CDR3 is CASSQDPTASPLHF. The CDR3, as DNA: TGCGCCAGCAGCCAAGATCCGACTGCTTCACCCCTCCACTTT.

This clone was seen only a few times. This rearrangement joins TRBV9 to TRBJ1-3, with 10 bases matching TRBD1. Germline CDR1 reads SGDLS; CDR2 reads YYNGEE. CDR3 length: 15 residues. After removal of 0 bases from V and 4 bases from J, the junction contained 1 base not matched to a gene. The CDR3 reads CASSVEGQGGNTIYF. The CDR3 DNA sequence: TGTGCCAGCAGCGTAGAGGGACAGGGGGGAAACACCATATATTTT. The full variable domain, in which reference TRBV9 and TRBJ1-3 provide the parts outside the CDR3, is DSGVTQTPKHLITATGQRVTLRCSPRSGDLSVYWYQQSLDQGLQFLIQYYNGEERAKGNILERFSAQQFPDLHSELNLSSLELGDSALYFCASSVEGQGGNTIYFGEGSWLTVV.

The chain carries TRBV4-3 and TRBJ2-5; possible D gene TRBD1, 8 bases. CDR1 and CDR2 from the germline V gene are LGHNA and YSLEER. This CDR3 is 13 amino acids long. Trimming took 4 bases from V and 7 from J, leaving 13 bases between them. The CDR3 protein is CASSRTGGATQYF. The CDR3 bases are TGCGCCAGCAGCCGCACAGGGGGGGCGACCCAGTACTTC.

This clone was found a few times. The chain employs TRBV4-2 and TRBJ2-3; 14 nucleotides align to TRBD2. The V gene's germline CDR1 is LGHNA and CDR2 YNFKEQ. The CDR3 is made up of 17 amino acids. V lost 3 bases, J lost 0 bases, and 2 bases stayed unmatched. CDR3 region: CASSHGTSGSSTDTQYF. The CDR3 coding sequence is TGTGCCAGCAGCCACGGGACTAGCGGGAGTAGCACAGATACGCAGTATTTT.

The rearrangement links TRBV18 to TRBJ1-1; 8 nucleotides line up with TRBD1. CDR1 is KGHSH, CDR2 LQKENI, per germline. After removal of 1 base from V and 5 bases from J, the junction contained 6 bases not matched to a gene. This CDR3 contains 15 residues. CDR3 protein: CASSPRRGQGTEAFF. In nucleotides, the CDR3 is TGTGCCAGCTCACCACGCAGGGGGCAAGGGACTGAAGCTTTCTTT.

At least ten counts were recorded for this clone. The chain carries TRBV4-2 and TRBJ2-5, with D unresolved. The length of the CDR3 is 15 residues. Germline assignment: CDR1 LGHNA and CDR2 YNFKEQ. V was trimmed by 0 bases and J by 0 bases, leaving 8 bases between them. The CDR3 loop is CASSQETSNQETQYF. CDR3 sequence (DNA): TGTGCCAGCAGCCAAGAAACTTCTAACCAAGAGACCCAGTACTTC.

This clone was recorded a few times. The chain is built from TRBV7-9 and TRBJ2-2, with D possibly matching TRBD2 (6 bases). The CDR3 is made up of 14 amino acids. V lost 8 bases, J lost 7 bases, and 17 bases lay in between. CDR1 and CDR2 (germline): SEHNR, FQNEAQ (reference sequence). The CDR3 DNA reads TGTGCCAGCGGCGGGACCTCCAACGACGGGGAGCTGTTTTTT. It yields the protein CASGGTSNDGELFF.

V usage is TRBV30 and J usage is TRBJ2-5; D is perhaps TRBD2 (6 bases). This CDR3 contains 14 residues. The germline V gene has CDR1 GTSNPN and CDR2 SVGIG (reference sequence). Trimming removed 0 bases at V and 4 bases at J, with 12 bases between. This CDR3 reads CAWSVGAGLETQYF. The CDR3 DNA reads TGTGCCTGGAGTGTAGGGGCGGGGCTAGAGACCCAGTACTTC.

This CDR3 reads CASSLAVTSYEQYF. DNA for the CDR3: TGTGCCAGCAGCTTAGCGGTGACTAGCTACGAGCAGTACTTC. V and J are TRBV7-2 and TRBJ2-7; TRBD2 might be the D (6 bases). The CDR3 sequence is 14 residues long. The germline V gene encodes CDR1 SGHTA and CDR2 FQGNSA. Trimming stripped 0 bases from V and 3 bases from J, with 9 bases between.

The chain joins TRBV6-1 to TRBJ2-7; TRBD1 is a possible D gene (5 bases). V gave up 2 bases and J gave up 3 bases, with 11 bases separating them. The CDR3 is 14 amino acids. Per germline, CDR1 MNHNS and CDR2 SASEGT. CDR3 residues: CASSEPTGVYEQYF. The CDR3 nucleotides are TGTGCCAGCAGTGAACCAACAGGCGTCTACGAGCAGTACTTC.

This clone occurred a few times. The chain carries TRBV7-9 and TRBJ2-7; tentatively, D is TRBD2 (6 bases). Per germline, CDR1 SEHNR and CDR2 FQNEAQ (reference sequence). Trimming stripped 1 base from V and 7 bases from J, with 14 bases between. This CDR3 comprises 14 residues. CDR3 sequence reads: CASSLELAPKEQYF. The CDR3 nucleotides read TGTGCCAGCAGCTTAGAACTAGCCCCGAAAGAGCAGTACTTC.

In its sample, this clone was seen a few times. This chain links TRBV19 with TRBJ2-3; 12 nucleotides align to TRBD2. Germline V gene data show CDR1 as LNHDA and CDR2 as SQIVND (reference sequence). V shed 1 base, J shed 5 bases, and the junction held 4 bases outside the gene matches. The CDR3 is 16 residues long. The CDR3 DNA follows: TGTGCCAGTAGTATAGTCCGGACTAGCGGGAAAGATACGCAGTATTTT. Its translation is CASSIVRTSGKDTQYF.

This clone was seen many times. This chain connects TRBV15 to TRBJ2-7, with 8 bases aligning to TRBD2. The CDR3 consists of 15 residues. Looked up from germline, CDR1 is LNHNV and CDR2 is YYDKDF (reference sequence). With V trimmed by 3 bases and J by 3 bases, 7 bases remained unmatched. CDR3 loop: CATSRAEAGDYEQYF. Written as DNA, the CDR3 is TGTGCCACCAGCAGGGCCGAAGCGGGGGACTACGAGCAGTACTTC. The full variable domain, rest sourced from reference TRBV15 and TRBJ2-7, is DAMVIQNPRYQVTQFGKPVTLSCSQTLNHNVMYWYQQKSSQAPKLLFHYYDKDFNNEADTPDNFQSRRPNTSFCFLDIRSPGLGDTAMYLCATSRAEAGDYEQYFGPGTRLTVT.

This clone showed up just a few times. The genes are TRBV19 and TRBJ1-1, with a tentative D call TRBD1 (6 bases). Germline loops: CDR1 LNHDA, CDR2 SQIVND (reference sequence). The CDR3 covers 15 residues. With 8 bases removed from V and 1 base from J, the gap between germline ends came to 17 bases. The CDR3 here is CASGRPGQQNTEAFF. Written as DNA, the CDR3 is TGTGCCAGTGGCCGTCCCGGACAGCAGAACACTGAAGCTTTCTTT.

In this sample, this clone turned up a few times. This chain uses TRBV30 with TRBJ2-1; 8 bases line up with TRBD2. CDR1 and CDR2 (germline): GTSNPN, SVGIG (reference sequence). V shed 4 bases, J shed 7 bases, and the junction held 12 bases outside the gene matches. The CDR3 has 15 amino acids. In DNA, the CDR3 is TGTGCCTGGAATCGGGGGGGAACCTCCTGGAATGAGCAGTTCTTC. This gives the protein CAWNRGGTSWNEQFF.

This clone has more than one count but fewer than ten. The chain is built from TRBV30 and TRBJ2-6, with 8 bases fitting TRBD1. Trimming cost V 5 bases and J 9 bases; bases outside gene matches: 3. CDR3 length: 12 residues. From germline, CDR1 is GTSNPN and CDR2 SVGIG (reference sequence). Here the CDR3 reads CAWDRGVNVLTF. The DNA for the CDR3 is TGTGCCTGGGACAGGGGAGTCAACGTCCTGACTTTC. Together with reference TRBV30 and TRBJ2-6, the CDR3 gives the full variable domain: SQTIHQWPATLVQPVGSPLSLECTVEGTSNPNLYWYRQAAGRGLQLLFYSVGIGQISSEVPQNLSASRPQDRQFILSSKKLLLSDSGFYLCAWDRGVNVLTFGAGSRLTVL.

J is TRBJ2-7 and V is TRBV9; maybe TRBD2 (6 bases). V lost 4 bases and J 4 bases, leaving 15 bases between the germline ends. The germline gives CDR1 SGDLS, CDR2 YYNGEE. This CDR3 spans 14 amino acids. DNA of the CDR3: TGTGCCAGCAGCAGAGGGCTAGGAGGGTACGAGCAGTACTTC. Translated: CASSRGLGGYEQYF.